This T cell receptor (beta chain) was found in a study of T cells in tuberculosis. Some clones are missing from TCRdb's copy, which holds only in-frame ones; the method was immunoSEQ multiplex PCR. The table shows 20,000 to 25,000 clones, with around 89% occurring only once. The germline gives CDR1 SGHTA, CDR2 FQGNSA. V lost 5 bases and J lost 6, with 9 bases in between. The CDR3 has 12 residues. Study results and limitations: Selection depended on which cryopreserved specimens were available.

Note on this clone: Its antigen is undetermined.

This sequence joins TRBV7-2 and TRBJ2-3, with D unresolved. The clonotype was recovered from a donor between 10 and 35 years old with latent tuberculosis or without tuberculosis infection. The sequencing input was PBMCs. The CDR3 loop is CASSLYSDTQYF. The CDR3 DNA reads TGTGCCAGCAGCCTATACTCGGATACGCAGTATTTT.